Each of the 16 T cell receptor beta chains below was sequenced from the same sample in a study of cytomegalovirus exposure and HLA in healthy donors. It was with 60 Vbeta and 13 Jbeta primers that the PCR ran. TCRdb's copy holds only in-frame clones and misses some; the assay was immunoSEQ multiplex PCR. The table shows about 130,000 clones, with 70% to 75% occurring only once. Sequenced sample: PBMCs. Receptor source: a woman between 40 and 50 years old in good health and CMV-seropositive.

This chain joins TRBV19 and TRBJ1-1, with TRBD1 matching over 8 bases. Germline assignment: CDR1 LNHDA and CDR2 SQIVND (reference sequence). The J segment lost 5 bases and the V segment lost 6 bases, leaving 8 bases of the junction unmatched. The CDR3 covers 14 residues. CDR3: CASRLQGDGTEAFF. The CDR3 DNA reads as TGTGCCAGTAGACTACAGGGGGACGGGACTGAAGCTTTCTTT. Looking up the rest from reference TRBV19 and TRBJ1-1 gives the full variable domain: DGGITQSPKYLFRKEGQNVTLSCEQNLNHDAMYWYRQDPGQGLRLIYYSQIVNDFQKGDIAEGYSVSREKKESFPLTVTSAQKNPTAFYLCASRLQGDGTEAFFGQGTRLTVV.

This clone occurred a few times. The chain combines TRBV9 with TRBJ1-4, with 9 bases identical to TRBD1. The V and J ends lost 4 bases and 5 bases, in that order; junction bases with no gene match: 3. This CDR3 comprises 14 residues. The germline CDR1 and CDR2 sequences are SGDLS and YYNGEE. The CDR3 DNA reads TGTGCCAGCAGCTTCACAGGGGGCAATGAAAAACTGTTTTTT. This sequence encodes CASSFTGGNEKLFF.

This clone was observed a few times. This rearrangement joins TRBV7-2 to TRBJ2-3; TRBD2 is a possible D gene (5 bases). V gave up 1 base and J gave up 2 bases, with 10 bases separating them. Germline V gene data show CDR1 as SGHTA and CDR2 as FQGNSA. The CDR3 totals 15 residues. The chain's CDR3 is CASSLEGGYTDTQYF. For the CDR3, the DNA is TGTGCCAGCAGCTTAGAGGGCGGGTACACAGATACGCAGTATTTT.

The V gene is TRBV28, the J gene TRBJ1-6, with D perhaps TRBD1 (6 bases). The CDR3 spans 15 residues. Germline CDR1 reads MDHEN; CDR2 reads SYDVKM. V was shortened by 7 bases and J by 9 bases, with 19 bases between the two germline ends. Here the CDR3 DNA reads TGTGCCAGCACCACCCGAGGGACATCTACTTCACCCCTCCACTTT. It translates to CASTTRGTSTSPLHF.

This rearrangement joins TRBV28 to TRBJ2-1; 9 nucleotides align to TRBD2. The V gene's germline CDR1 is MDHEN and CDR2 SYDVKM. The CDR3 sequence is 15 residues long. V lost 6 bases, J lost 8 bases, and 11 bases stayed unmatched. The CDR3 DNA reads as TGTGCCAGCAGCAAACATAGCGGGAGTTCGGATGAGCAGTTCTTC. Protein: CASSKHSGSSDEQFF. Full variable domain (missing parts from reference TRBV28 and TRBJ2-1): DVKVTQSSRYLVKRTGEKVFLECVQDMDHENMFWYRQDPGLGLRLIYFSYDVKMKEKGDIPEGYSVSREKKERFSLILESASTNQTSMYLCASSKHSGSSDEQFFGPGTRLTVL.

The chain has TRBV30 and TRBJ1-1; D remains unclear. Looked up from germline, CDR1 is GTSNPN and CDR2 is SVGIG (reference sequence). The V and J ends lost 0 bases and 1 base respectively, with 9 bases between them. The CDR3 consists of 14 residues. The CDR3, as DNA: TGTGCCTGGAGTGTACGACGGGAGAACACTGAAGCTTTCTTT. Its protein product is CAWSVRRENTEAFF.

V usage is TRBV6-1 and J usage is TRBJ2-7, with D possibly TRBD2 on 6 matching bases. CDR3 size: 15 residues. Trimming shortened V by 3 bases and J by 3 bases, and 15 bases separated the two germline ends. The germline V gene encodes CDR1 MNHNS and CDR2 SASEGT. CDR3 DNA sequence: TGTGCCAGCAGTGATGGCGGGACGGACCGCTACGAGCAGTACTTC. Its protein is CASSDGGTDRYEQYF.

A remark on this clone: The sample holds other DNA sequences that translate to the same CDR3. The CDR3 DNA reads as TGTGCCAGCAGCTTGCAACAGGGGACAACTAATGAAAAACTGTTTTTT. The encoded protein is CASSLQQGTTNEKLFF. The chain combines TRBV7-2 with TRBJ1-4, with TRBD1 matching 7 bases. CDR1 and CDR2 from the germline V gene are SGHTA and FQGNSA. The CDR3 extends over 16 amino acids. V lost 3 bases and J lost 0; bases outside the gene matches: 4.

The chain is built from TRBV2 and TRBJ2-7, with 7 bases lining up with TRBD2. The CDR3 runs to 11 residues. With V trimmed by 5 bases and J by 7 bases, 2 bases remained unmatched. Per the germline V gene, CDR1 is SNHLY and CDR2 is FYNNEI. CDR3 nucleotides: TGTGCCAGCAGTAGGGAGGGTGAGCAGTACTTC. This encodes CASSREGEQYF.

The chain uses TRBV28 and TRBJ1-4, with 9 nucleotides matching TRBD1. From germline, CDR1 is MDHEN and CDR2 SYDVKM. The CDR3 runs to 15 residues. V shed 4 bases and J 3 bases; nucleotides not matched to a gene: 3. CDR3 sequence (DNA): TGTGCCAGCAGTTGGAGGACAGGGGCTAATGAAAAACTGTTTTTT. It yields the protein CASSWRTGANEKLFF. Supplemented by reference TRBV28 and TRBJ1-4, the full variable domain reads DVKVTQSSRYLVKRTGEKVFLECVQDMDHENMFWYRQDPGLGLRLIYFSYDVKMKEKGDIPEGYSVSREKKERFSLILESASTNQTSMYLCASSWRTGANEKLFFGSGTQLSVL.

The chain couples TRBV5-1 to TRBJ2-2; 8 nucleotides agree with TRBD1. The V segment lost 0 bases and the J segment 6 bases; nucleotides outside the gene matches: 4. This CDR3 spans 15 amino acids. Per the germline V gene, CDR1 is SGHRS and CDR2 is YFSETQ. In DNA, the CDR3 is TGCGCCAGCAGCTTGGATACAGGGGGGTCCGGGGAGCTGTTTTTT. It translates to CASSLDTGGSGELFF.

This clone has only a few counts. The chain recombines TRBV7-3 with TRBJ2-7; 8 bases are a match to TRBD1. Germline-derived CDR1 and CDR2 are SGHTA and FQGTGA. The CDR3 runs 13 residues. J lost 7 bases, V lost 3 bases, and 5 bases had no gene match. This chain's CDR3 is CASSLDRAGEQYF. CDR3 nucleotide sequence: TGTGCCAGCAGCTTGGACAGGGCGGGGGAGCAGTACTTC.

This clone was seen just once. V gene TRBV5-1 combines with J gene TRBJ1-2; 7 bases align to TRBD1. The J segment lost 3 bases and the V segment lost 5 bases, leaving 1 base of the junction unmatched. The CDR3 spans 12 residues. CDR1 is SGHRS, CDR2 YFSETQ, per germline. CDR3 nucleotides: TGCGCCAGCAGTACAGGGGACTATGGCTACACCTTC. Translated, it gives CASSTGDYGYTF.

By sample share, this clone is medium-sized. The chain has TRBV21-1 and TRBJ2-1; TRBD1, the table's D call, lacks a check against the DNA. TRBV21-1 constitutes a pseudogene. The CDR3 is 17 residues long. CDR3 sequence: CAAKPGQGEKVGNEQFF. CDR3 DNA: TGTGCCGCCAAGCCGGGACAGGGAGAAAAAGTAGGAAATGAGCAGTTCTTC.

V and J are TRBV7-3 and TRBJ2-7; a weak D match, TRBD2 (6 bases). The V end lost 5 bases, the J end lost 6 bases, and 14 bases lay between the germline ends. Germline V gene sequence: CDR1 SGHTA, CDR2 FQGTGA. The CDR3 spans 13 residues. CDR3 residues: CASSPEGPTEQYF. For the CDR3, the DNA is TGTGCCAGCAGCCCGGAGGGCCCCACCGAGCAGTACTTC.

The CDR3 loop is CASSLRARYGDQDTQYF. The CDR3 nucleotides read TGTGCCAGCAGCTTACGAGCCCGTTACGGGGATCAAGATACGCAGTATTTT. This chain links TRBV7-2 with TRBJ2-3, with D possibly matching TRBD2 (5 bases). From germline, CDR1 is SGHTA and CDR2 FQGNSA. This CDR3 is built from 17 residues. Trimming cost V 2 bases and J 5 bases, with 20 bases left between them.